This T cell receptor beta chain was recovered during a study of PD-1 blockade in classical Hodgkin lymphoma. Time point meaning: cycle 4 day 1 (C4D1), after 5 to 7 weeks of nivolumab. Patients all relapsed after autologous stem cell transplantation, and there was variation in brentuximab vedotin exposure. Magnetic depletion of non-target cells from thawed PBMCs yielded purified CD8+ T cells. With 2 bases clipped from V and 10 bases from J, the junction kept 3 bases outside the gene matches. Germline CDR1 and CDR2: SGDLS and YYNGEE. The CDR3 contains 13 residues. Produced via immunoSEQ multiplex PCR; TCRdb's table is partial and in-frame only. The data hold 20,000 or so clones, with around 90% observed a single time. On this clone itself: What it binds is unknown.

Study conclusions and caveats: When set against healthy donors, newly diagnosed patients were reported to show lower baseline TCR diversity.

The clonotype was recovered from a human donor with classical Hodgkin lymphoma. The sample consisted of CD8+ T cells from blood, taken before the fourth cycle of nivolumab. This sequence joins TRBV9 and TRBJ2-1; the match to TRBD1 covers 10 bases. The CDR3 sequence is CASSVDRGHEQFF. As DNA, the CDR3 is TGTGCCAGCAGCGTCGACAGGGGGCACGAGCAGTTCTTC. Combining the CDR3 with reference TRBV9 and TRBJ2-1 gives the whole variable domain DSGVTQTPKHLITATGQRVTLRCSPRSGDLSVYWYQQSLDQGLQFLIQYYNGEERAKGNILERFSAQQFPDLHSELNLSSLELGDSALYFCASSVDRGHEQFFGPGTRLTVL.